The 19 T cell receptor beta chains given below trace back to one sample, sequenced in a study of shared clonotypes between healthy human individuals. Produced via immunoSEQ multiplex PCR; TCRdb's table is partial and in-frame only. The sample records about 1 million clones, about 75% being singletons. Sequenced input: memory CD4+ T cells sorted from blood. Subset specified: CD45RA-negative fraction. These receptor sequences come from a man younger than 35 in good health.

The rearrangement uses TRBV14 and TRBJ2-3; D call uncertain. CDR3 length: 13 residues. V shed 1 base and J shed 8 bases, with 10 bases lying between them. Germline V gene sequence: CDR1 SGHDN, CDR2 FVKESK. CDR3 amino acids: CASSQAGVGTQYF. The CDR3 DNA reads TGTGCCAGCAGCCAAGCTGGAGTGGGTACGCAGTATTTT.

The gene calls are TRBV6-1 and TRBJ2-3; 11 positions match TRBD1. There are 15 residues in the CDR3. Trimming removed 7 bases from V and 4 bases from J; junction bases left unmatched: 7. CDR1 is MNHNS and CDR2 is SASEGT in the germline V gene. The CDR3 DNA reads as TGTGCCAGCAAATCCGAGGGACAGGGGGCAGATACGCAGTATTTT. Amino acids: CASKSEGQGADTQYF.

This clone occurred a few times. The rearrangement links TRBV27 to TRBJ1-2; TRBD1 agrees at 9 bases. Trimming cost V 4 bases and J 7 bases; bases outside gene matches: 7. From germline, CDR1 is MNHEY and CDR2 SMNVEV (reference sequence). The CDR3 has 14 amino acids. CDR3: CASSYNGQGSGYTF. In DNA form, the CDR3 reads TGTGCCAGCAGTTACAACGGACAGGGGTCTGGCTACACCTTC.

The rearrangement joins TRBV27 to TRBJ1-4; the match to TRBD1 covers 7 bases. The V gene end was trimmed by 4 bases and the J gene end by 8 bases; junction bases not matched to a gene: 13. The CDR3 length is 16 residues. Germline V gene data show CDR1 as MNHEY and CDR2 as SMNVEV (reference sequence). The CDR3 nucleotides are TGTGCCAGCAGTTCTAGGGGTCAGGGGGGGTACGAAAAACTGTTTTTT. Protein product: CASSSRGQGGYEKLFF. The variable domain in full, with the rest retrieved from reference TRBV27 and TRBJ1-4, is EAQVTQNPRYLITVTGKKLTVTCSQNMNHEYMSWYRQDPGLGLRQIYYSMNVEVTDKGDVPEGYKVSRKEKRNFPLILESPSPNQTSLYFCASSSRGQGGYEKLFFGSGTQLSVL.

This clone was found once. V gene TRBV18 combines with J gene TRBJ2-1; D unclear. V was cut by 3 bases and J by 3 bases, with 15 bases left in between. This CDR3 has 16 amino acids. CDR1 is KGHSH, CDR2 LQKENI, per germline. CDR3 sequence (DNA): TGTGCCAGCTCACCTAAGAACAGAGGTTACTACAATGAGCAGTTCTTC. Translated: CASSPKNRGYYNEQFF.

The chain carries TRBV5-6 and TRBJ2-3, with D unclear. There are 17 residues in the CDR3. V lost 0 bases and J 5 bases, leaving 19 bases between the germline ends. Germline CDR1 and CDR2: SGHDT and YYEEEE. CDR3 coding DNA: TGTGCCAGCAGCTTGGAGGTGTGGGGTCGTGGGGTAGATACGCAGTATTTT. Its translation: CASSLEVWGRGVDTQYF.

Written as DNA, the CDR3 is TGTGCCAGCAGCGCCAACATAGCGGGACCGGCGACAGATACGCAGTATTTT. As protein: CASSANIAGPATDTQYF. The rearrangement links TRBV9 to TRBJ2-3, with 8 nucleotides matching TRBD2. The trim removed 3 bases at V and 3 bases at J, leaving 12 bases unmatched. CDR1 is SGDLS, CDR2 YYNGEE, per germline. This CDR3 is built from 17 residues.

V is TRBV6-6 and J is TRBJ1-1; 8 bases match TRBD1. The CDR3 is made up of 14 amino acids. The ends lost 6 bases at V and 5 bases at J; junction bases unmatched: 8. CDR1 is MNHNY and CDR2 is SVGAGI in the germline V gene (reference sequence). The CDR3 loop reads CASSPRTGRTEAFF. The CDR3 nucleotides are TGTGCCAGCAGCCCTCGGACAGGGAGAACTGAAGCTTTCTTT.

CDR3 sequence: CASSERLGDGYEQYF. The CDR3 nucleotides are TGCGCCAGCAGCGAACGGCTCGGGGATGGGTACGAGCAGTACTTC. The chain employs TRBV5-1 and TRBJ2-7, with a tentative D call TRBD2 (5 bases). The V gene's germline CDR1 is SGHRS and CDR2 YFSETQ. The CDR3 sequence is 15 residues long. Between the trimmed V and J ends, which lost 4 bases and 4 bases, there was a span of 18 bases. Full variable domain (outside the CDR3, taken from reference TRBV5-1 and TRBJ2-7): KAGVTQTPRYLIKTRGQQVTLSCSPISGHRSVSWYQQTPGQGLQFLFEYFSETQRNKGNFPGRFSGRQFSNSRSEMNVSTLELGDSALYLCASSERLGDGYEQYFGPGTRLTVT.

The chain couples TRBV7-2 to TRBJ2-1; no firm D call. Germline assignment: CDR1 SGHTA and CDR2 FQGNSA. Trimming left V 2 bases short and J 10 bases short, with 9 bases between. CDR3 length: 12 amino acids. The CDR3 coding sequence is TGTGCCAGCAGCTTAAGGAGCGTCGAGCAGTTCTTC. Its protein product is CASSLRSVEQFF.

V gene TRBV10-3 combines with J gene TRBJ2-7, with 10 bases aligning to TRBD1. The CDR3 runs 14 residues. The V gene end was trimmed by 7 bases and the J gene end by 4 bases; junction bases not matched to a gene: 7. Per germline, CDR1 ENHRY and CDR2 SYGVKD. Written as DNA, the CDR3 is TGTGCCATCAAGGCCGGACAGGGGGTATACGAGCAGTACTTC. It specifies CAIKAGQGVYEQYF.

This clone has more than one count but fewer than ten. This chain connects TRBV2 to TRBJ1-1; tentative D call: TRBD1 (5 bases). V lost 0 bases, J lost 9 bases, and 8 bases lay in between. The CDR3 covers 12 residues. Germline loops: CDR1 SNHLY, CDR2 FYNNEI. The CDR3 DNA sequence: TGTGCCAGCAGTGAAGCGAGGGGAAAAGCTTTCTTT. Its translation is CASSEARGKAFF.

The CDR3 coding sequence is TGTGCCAGCAGCTTTATAGCGGGAGGGGACTACGAGCAGTACTTC. Translating it yields CASSFIAGGDYEQYF. The V call is TRBV7-2, the J call TRBJ2-7; 11 bases align to TRBD2. Germline assignment: CDR1 SGHTA and CDR2 FQGNSA. The CDR3 has 15 amino acids. V shed 3 bases, J shed 3 bases, and the junction held 4 bases outside the gene matches.

The chain recombines TRBV2 with TRBJ2-2, with D perhaps TRBD1 or TRBD2 (6 bases each). The CDR3 is 16 amino acids. V was trimmed by 8 bases and J by 0 bases, leaving 16 bases between them. The germline gives CDR1 SNHLY, CDR2 FYNNEI. The chain's CDR3 is CASAKRGPSNTGELFF. The DNA of the CDR3 is TGTGCCAGCGCCAAACGGGGGCCCTCGAACACCGGGGAGCTGTTTTTT.

This sequence joins TRBV28 and TRBJ1-5; no firm D call. The germline V and J ends were trimmed by 3 bases and 1 base, with 28 bases remaining between them. Germline-derived CDR1 and CDR2 are MDHEN and SYDVKM. The CDR3 loop spans 21 amino acids. The CDR3 nucleotides are TGTGCCAGCAGTTTTGATGTCGCACGGGAGCCCCTAAGGAGGAGCAATCAGCCCCAGCATTTT. It encodes CASSFDVAREPLRRSNQPQHF. The variable domain in full, completed from reference TRBV28 and TRBJ1-5, reads DVKVTQSSRYLVKRTGEKVFLECVQDMDHENMFWYRQDPGLGLRLIYFSYDVKMKEKGDIPEGYSVSREKKERFSLILESASTNQTSMYLCASSFDVAREPLRRSNQPQHFGDGTRLSIL.

V gene TRBV5-1 combines with J gene TRBJ1-2, with D uncertain. The CDR3 loop spans 15 amino acids. The V end was cut by 0 bases, the J end by 1 base, with 10 bases between. In germline, CDR1 is SGHRS, CDR2 YFSETQ. The CDR3 spells CASSLAAGGNYGYTF. The CDR3 region has the DNA TGCGCCAGCAGCTTGGCCGCAGGAGGTAACTATGGCTACACCTTC.

V gene TRBV28 combines with J gene TRBJ2-1; possibly TRBD2 for D (6 bases). V lost 3 bases and J lost 4, with 22 bases in between. CDR1 and CDR2 (germline): MDHEN, SYDVKM. This CDR3 has 18 residues. The CDR3 reads CASSLSGRLGGLYNEQFF. The CDR3 nucleotides read TGTGCCAGCAGTTTGTCGGGCAGGCTGGGGGGATTGTACAATGAGCAGTTCTTC.

The rearrangement uses TRBV11-2 and TRBJ1-1, with a tentative D call TRBD1 (5 bases). The CDR3 sequence is 14 residues long. V was cut by 3 bases and J by 1 base, with 9 bases left in between. Germline V gives CDR1 SGHAT, CDR2 FQNNGV. The CDR3 bases are TGTGCCAGCAGCTTCCAGGACAAGAACACTGAAGCTTTCTTT. Amino acids: CASSFQDKNTEAFF.

The rearrangement joins TRBV4-3 to TRBJ2-5; no reliable D call. This CDR3 comprises 14 residues. V gave up 0 bases and J gave up 2 bases, with 7 bases separating them. CDR1 and CDR2 (germline): LGHNA, YSLEER. The CDR3 sequence: CASSQEAGQETQYF. CDR3 in DNA: TGCGCCAGCAGCCAAGAGGCAGGACAAGAGACCCAGTACTTC.